This T cell receptor beta chain was observed in a study of T cells in Graves' hyperthyroidism and ophthalmopathy. This clonotype was seen ten or more times. The antigen remains undetermined. The CDR3 is 15 residues long. Germline V gene data show CDR1 as SNHLY and CDR2 as FYNNEI. V was cut by 4 bases and J by 2 bases, with 11 bases left in between. General study points: Separation of ophthalmopathy from stable hyperthyroidism was achieved by a 13 V-J model. Progression to ophthalmopathy was predicted a median of roughly seven months early. Most expanded thyroid clonotypes above 0.001 also appeared in blood.

Researchers barred patients who had uncontrolled infection, other autoimmune disease, pregnancy or lactation. Regions amplified from RNA transcripts were the TCR beta CDR3 regions. With the HTBI primer set, the TCR CDR3 went through a first round of RT-PCR. TCRdb analysed the multiplex PCR reads with MiXCR anew, one entry per CDR3 protein. The table has about 580,000 distinct CDR3 sequences, 14% seen once. This receptor was identified in a woman in her 30s with Graves' hyperthyroidism that later progressed to Graves' ophthalmopathy. The J gene is TRBJ2-2, the V gene TRBV2; D unclear. The sequenced sample was blood. The CDR3 here is CASSGTASNTGELFF. The CDR3 DNA reads as TGTGCCAGCAGTGGAACAGCTTCCAACACCGGGGAGCTGTTTTTT.